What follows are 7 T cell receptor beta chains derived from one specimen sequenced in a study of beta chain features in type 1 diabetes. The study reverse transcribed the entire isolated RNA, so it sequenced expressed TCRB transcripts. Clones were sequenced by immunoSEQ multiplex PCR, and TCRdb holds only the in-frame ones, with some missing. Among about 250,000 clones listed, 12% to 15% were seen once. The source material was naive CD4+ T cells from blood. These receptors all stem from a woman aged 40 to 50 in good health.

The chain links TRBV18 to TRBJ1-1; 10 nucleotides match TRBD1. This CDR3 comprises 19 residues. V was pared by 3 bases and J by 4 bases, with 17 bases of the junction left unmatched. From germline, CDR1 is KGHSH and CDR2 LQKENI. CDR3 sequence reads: CASSPSIQAFGDRGTEAFF. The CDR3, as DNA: TGTGCCAGCTCACCGTCTATCCAAGCCTTTGGGGACAGGGGCACTGAAGCTTTCTTT. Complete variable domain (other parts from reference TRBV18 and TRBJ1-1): NAGVMQNPRHLVRRRGQEARLRCSPMKGHSHVYWYRQLPEEGLKFMVYLQKENIIDESGMPKERFSAEFPKEGPSILRIQQVVRGDSAAYFCASSPSIQAFGDRGTEAFFGQGTRLTVV.

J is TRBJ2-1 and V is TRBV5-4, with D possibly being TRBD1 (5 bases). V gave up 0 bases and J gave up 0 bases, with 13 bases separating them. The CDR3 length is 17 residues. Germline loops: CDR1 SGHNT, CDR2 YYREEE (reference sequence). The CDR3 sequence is CASSLGGPQSSYNEQFF. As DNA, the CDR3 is TGTGCCAGCAGCTTGGGGGGCCCCCAGAGCTCCTACAATGAGCAGTTCTTC.

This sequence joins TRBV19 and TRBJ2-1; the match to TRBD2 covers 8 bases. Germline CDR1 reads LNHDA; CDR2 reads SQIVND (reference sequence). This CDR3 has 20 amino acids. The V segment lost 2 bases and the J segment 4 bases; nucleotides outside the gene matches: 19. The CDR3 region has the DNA TGTGCCAGTAGTATACTCGTCGGTAGCGGGGCTGATCTTCCTTACAATGAGCAGTTCTTC. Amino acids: CASSILVGSGADLPYNEQFF.

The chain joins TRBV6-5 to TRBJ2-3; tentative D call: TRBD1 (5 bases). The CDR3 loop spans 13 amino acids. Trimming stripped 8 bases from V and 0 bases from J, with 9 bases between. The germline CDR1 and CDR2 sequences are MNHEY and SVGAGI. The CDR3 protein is CASGATSTDTQYF. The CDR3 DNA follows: TGTGCCAGCGGGGCCACTAGCACAGATACGCAGTATTTT.

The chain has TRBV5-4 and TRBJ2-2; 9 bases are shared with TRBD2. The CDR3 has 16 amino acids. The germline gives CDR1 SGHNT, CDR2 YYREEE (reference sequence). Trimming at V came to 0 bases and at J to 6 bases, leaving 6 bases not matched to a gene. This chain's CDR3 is CASSLELAGGSGELFF. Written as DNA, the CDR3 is TGTGCCAGCAGCTTGGAACTAGCGGGTGGTTCCGGGGAGCTGTTTTTT.

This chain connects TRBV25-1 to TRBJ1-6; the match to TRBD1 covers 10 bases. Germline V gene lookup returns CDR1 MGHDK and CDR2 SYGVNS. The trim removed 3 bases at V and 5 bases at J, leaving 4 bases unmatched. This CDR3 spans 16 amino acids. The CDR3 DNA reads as TGTGCCAGCAGTGACCTGGGACAGGGGAATAATTCACCCCTCCACTTT. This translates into CASSDLGQGNNSPLHF.

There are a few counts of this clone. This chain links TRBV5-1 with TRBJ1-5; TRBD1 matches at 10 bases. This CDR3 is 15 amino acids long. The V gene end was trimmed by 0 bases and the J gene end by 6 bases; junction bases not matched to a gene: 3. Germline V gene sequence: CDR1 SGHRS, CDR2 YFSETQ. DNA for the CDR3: TGCGCCAGCAGCTTGGACGGGACAGGGGTTCAGCCCCAGCATTTT. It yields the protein CASSLDGTGVQPQHF.